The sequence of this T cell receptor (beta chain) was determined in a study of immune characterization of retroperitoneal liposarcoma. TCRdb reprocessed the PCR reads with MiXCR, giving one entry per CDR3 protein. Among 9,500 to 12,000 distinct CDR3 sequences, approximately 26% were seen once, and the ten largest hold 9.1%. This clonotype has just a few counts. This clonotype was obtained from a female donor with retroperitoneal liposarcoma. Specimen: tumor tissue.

The CDR3 protein is CASSYTGNNEQFF. As DNA, the CDR3 is TGTGCCAGCAGTTACACAGGGAACAATGAGCAGTTCTTC. V usage is TRBV6-6 and J usage is TRBJ2-1; D possibly corresponds to TRBD1 (6 bases). V lost 2 bases, J lost 5 bases, and 7 bases lay in between. The CDR3 spans 13 residues. Germline lookup yields CDR1 MNHNY and CDR2 SVGAGI (reference sequence).